This passage covers 15 T cell receptor beta chains from one sample sequenced in a study of regulatory T cells in long-lasting Graves disease. CDR3-region Arm-PCR and iRepertoire HTBI primers produced the TCR beta libraries. TCRdb independently ran MiXCR on the multiplex PCR reads; one entry per CDR3 protein. The repertoire has some 450,000 distinct CDR3 sequences, less than 20% of them found once; the top ten carry roughly 10%. As to time point: newly diagnosed GD, antithyroid drugs for less than 3 months. There was RNA extracted from PBMCs, and the TCR library was made from it. These data also formed part of another study, on T cells in Graves' hyperthyroidism and ophthalmopathy.

Sequences were derived from peripheral blood mononuclear cells (PBMCs), sampled at new diagnosis, from a patient treated with antithyroid drugs. The receptors stem from a woman aged 25 to 39 with Graves disease.

This clonotype was recorded at least ten times. CDR3 sequence reads: CSASRTDMSEQYF. CDR3 in DNA: TGCAGTGCTAGTAGGACCGACATGAGCGAGCAGTACTTC. This sequence joins TRBV20-1 and TRBJ2-7; D gene ambiguous. V was pared by 3 bases and J by 6 bases, with 15 bases between. The CDR3 spans 13 residues. CDR1 is DFQATT and CDR2 is SNEGSKA in the germline V gene (reference sequence).

This clonotype was picked up many times. The V gene is TRBV7-8, the J gene TRBJ1-5; no reliable D call. Between the trimmed V and J ends, which lost 5 bases and 0 bases, there was a span of 14 bases. This CDR3 is 16 amino acids long. Germline V gene sequence: CDR1 SGHVS, CDR2 FQNEAQ. The CDR3 coding sequence is TGTGCCAGCAGCCGCCGCGAGTCTAATAGCAATCAGCCCCAGCATTTT. Translation: CASSRRESNSNQPQHF.

This clonotype was seen ten or more times. V is TRBV24-1 and J is TRBJ2-1; no firm D call. Germline loops: CDR1 KGHDR, CDR2 SFDVKD. Trimming cost V 3 bases and J 5 bases, with 16 bases left between them. The CDR3 contains 16 residues. The CDR3 DNA reads as TGTGCCACCAGTGATCCGGTCGCTGGCACGGACAATGAGCAGTTCTTC. Translating it yields CATSDPVAGTDNEQFF.

The V call is TRBV6-1, the J call TRBJ2-7, with D possibly TRBD1 on 7 matching bases. The CDR3 length is 16 residues. Germline CDR1 and CDR2: MNHNS and SASEGT. The V and J ends lost 7 bases and 2 bases respectively, with 21 bases between them. CDR3: CASIPKGASEAYEQYF. The CDR3 bases are TGTGCCAGCATCCCAAAGGGGGCTAGCGAGGCCTACGAGCAGTACTTC.

In this sample, this clonotype turned up a few times. One junction end does not reproduce the germline sequence, and a read error may be involved. The chain's CDR3 is CASKISSGLHTEELFF. DNA for the CDR3: TGTGCCAGCAAAATATCTAGCGGGTTGCATACCGAGGAGCTGTTTTTT. The chain has TRBV27 and TRBJ2-2, with TRBD2 identical over 8 bases. Germline CDR1 MNHEY, CDR2 SMNVEV (reference sequence). CDR3 length: 16 amino acids.

This clonotype was observed a few times. The chain has TRBV5-1 and TRBJ2-1; D gene unclear. This CDR3 is 17 amino acids long. CDR1 is SGHRS and CDR2 is YFSETQ in the germline V gene. The V end was cut by 4 bases, the J end by 2 bases, with 19 bases between. As DNA, the CDR3 is TGCGCCAGCAGCCTCGGCCTTGATGCGGTTACCTACAATGAGCAGTTCTTC. Amino acid sequence: CASSLGLDAVTYNEQFF.

The J gene is TRBJ1-5, the V gene TRBV7-9; no definite D call. Trimming stripped 5 bases from V and 2 bases from J, with 7 bases between. CDR1 and CDR2 from the germline V gene are SEHNR and FQNEAQ (reference sequence). The CDR3 is made up of 13 amino acids. The DNA for the CDR3 is TGTGCCAGCAGCGCTCTTGGCAATCAGCCCCAGCATTTT. It encodes CASSALGNQPQHF.

This clonotype was counted at least ten times. V is TRBV7-8 and J is TRBJ2-7; tentatively, D is TRBD2 (6 bases). Germline V gives CDR1 SGHVS, CDR2 FQNEAQ. The CDR3 loop spans 15 amino acids. V lost 1 base, J lost 4 bases, and 14 bases lay in between. The CDR3 region is CASSLVVDYPYEQYF. The CDR3, as DNA: TGTGCCAGCAGCTTAGTAGTGGACTATCCTTACGAGCAGTACTTC.

The sample holds many counts of this clonotype. This rearrangement joins TRBV5-6 to TRBJ2-2; TRBD2 matches at 9 bases. CDR3 size: 15 residues. CDR1 is SGHDT, CDR2 YYEEEE, per germline. V shed 0 bases and J 6 bases; nucleotides not matched to a gene: 3. In DNA, the CDR3 is TGTGCCAGCAGCTTGGTTAGCGGGAGAGCCGGGGAGCTGTTTTTT. Translation: CASSLVSGRAGELFF.

The chain recombines TRBV20-1 with TRBJ1-6; D might be TRBD1 (5 bases). The CDR3 contains 16 residues. Germline CDR1 and CDR2: DFQATT and SNEGSKA (reference sequence). Deletions cut 3 bases from V and 0 bases from J, with 12 bases between. Written as DNA, the CDR3 is TGCAGTGCTAGGGCTCAGGGAAGCTCCTATAATTCACCCCTCCACTTT. Translation: CSARAQGSSYNSPLHF.

This clonotype was recorded a few times. V is TRBV24-1 and J is TRBJ2-1, with TRBD2 matching 8 bases. The CDR3 spans 16 residues. The V segment lost 3 bases and the J segment 5 bases; nucleotides outside the gene matches: 8. CDR1 and CDR2 from the germline V gene are KGHDR and SFDVKD. CDR3 loop: CATSDPLTSANNEQFF. In DNA, the CDR3 is TGTGCCACCAGTGATCCCCTGACTAGCGCGAACAATGAGCAGTTCTTC.

This clonotype was detected only a few times. The CDR3 bases are TGCAGTGCTAGAGGGGGGCGGGAGGGGGCCTACAATGAGCAGTTCTTC. Translation: CSARGGREGAYNEQFF. The chain couples TRBV20-1 to TRBJ2-1; TRBD2 matches at 9 bases. The CDR3 has 16 residues. V lost 1 base and J lost 2; bases outside the gene matches: 6. Germline CDR1 DFQATT, CDR2 SNEGSKA (reference sequence).

At least ten counts were recorded for this clonotype. The chain is built from TRBV28 and TRBJ2-6; 10 nucleotides match TRBD2. This CDR3 has 18 amino acids. V shed 4 bases and J 0 bases; nucleotides not matched to a gene: 6. Germline V gives CDR1 MDHEN, CDR2 SYDVKM. The CDR3 region is CASSSRLAGASGANVLTF. The DNA of the CDR3 is TGTGCCAGCAGTTCGCGACTAGCGGGTGCCTCTGGGGCCAACGTCCTGACTTTC.

This clonotype came up many times. The V call is TRBV5-1, the J call TRBJ2-7, with D tentatively TRBD2 (5 bases). Germline-derived CDR1 and CDR2 are SGHRS and YFSETQ. V was clipped by 1 base and J by 6 bases, with 11 bases between them. The CDR3 has 13 amino acids. The chain's CDR3 is CASSLTWTGEQYF. DNA of the CDR3: TGCGCCAGCAGCTTGACCTGGACTGGCGAGCAGTACTTC.

This clonotype came up many times. V is TRBV5-6 and J is TRBJ1-4; 7 nucleotides agree with TRBD1. Germline V gene data show CDR1 as SGHDT and CDR2 as YYEEEE. The CDR3 totals 15 residues. The junction had 12 bases not matched to a gene; V was cut back by 5 bases and J by 8 bases. As DNA, the CDR3 is TGTGCCAGCAGTCGTCCCGGGACAGAGGGGGAAAAACTGTTTTTT. Translated, it gives CASSRPGTEGEKLFF.